A selection of T cell receptor beta chains follows, all from one sample in a study of blood T cell repertoires in COVID-19. Using immunoSEQ multiplex PCR, the repertoire was profiled, and TCRdb retains in-frame clones only, with some absent. The top ten hold 13% to 15% of the sample, which has 170,000 or so clones, 80% to 85% seen once. Sequencing was carried out using peripheral blood. The receptor set was obtained from a man in his late teens or twenties with active or convalescent COVID-19. Each CDR3 is given with its conserved first and last residue. The D gene is left open where the match is weak. Clone size is not always given. Where it is, it says once, few, many or a class for expanded clones.

CDR3aa	CDR3nt	abundance	v_gene	j_gene	d_gene
CASRKDRAGYTF	TGTGCCAGCAGAAAGGACAGGGCTGGCTACACCTTC	-	TRBV7-9	TRBJ1-2	TRBD1
CASSWMQVLGTEAFF	TGTGCCAGCTCATGGATGCAGGTCCTGGGCACTGAAGCTTTCTTT	-	TRBV6-5	TRBJ1-1	-
CATSLGRGGTDTQYF	TGTGCCACCAGCCTCGGGCGGGGGGGCACAGATACGCAGTATTTT	-	TRBV15	TRBJ2-3	TRBD2
CASSTPRQGYEKLFF	TGTGCCAGCAGTACCCCCCGACAGGGTTATGAAAAACTGTTTTTT	-	TRBV28	TRBJ1-4	TRBD1
CANRGTGGAFPWNSPLHF	TGTGCCAACAGGGGCACAGGGGGCGCCTTCCCTTGGAATTCACCCCTCCACTTT	-	TRBV2	TRBJ1-6	TRBD1
CASSLLLLSSYEQYF	TGTGCCAGCAGCCTATTATTATTGAGCTCCTACGAGCAGTACTTC	-	TRBV7-2	TRBJ2-7	-
CASSVDSSLEQFF	TGTGCCAGCAGCGTAGATAGTAGTCTTGAGCAGTTCTTC	-	TRBV9	TRBJ2-1	-
CASSSGGAAYEQYF	TGTGCCAGCAGTTCAGGGGGCGCGGCCTACGAGCAGTACTTC	-	TRBV2	TRBJ2-7	TRBD1
CASSFRGYNEQFF	TGTGCCAGCAGCTTCAGAGGCTACAATGAGCAGTTCTTC	-	TRBV11-3	TRBJ2-1	-
CASSLWTFYEQYF	TGTGCCAGCAGCTTGTGGACATTCTACGAGCAGTACTTC	-	TRBV5-6	TRBJ2-7	-
CASSQQGGGRDTQYF	TGTGCCAGCAGTCAACAGGGTGGCGGGAGGGATACGCAGTATTTT	-	TRBV6-5	TRBJ2-3	TRBD2
CASSPSLAGALSYEQYF	TGTGCCAGCAGCCCCTCATTAGCGGGGGCCCTATCCTACGAGCAGTACTTC	-	TRBV3-1/TRBV3-2	TRBJ2-7	TRBD2
CASSQDRGQETQYF	TGTGCCAGCAGCCAAGACAGGGGCCAAGAGACCCAGTACTTC	-	TRBV7-2	TRBJ2-5	TRBD1
CASSQGGTSGSLSNEQFF	TGTGCCAGCAGTCAGGGCGGGACTAGCGGGAGTTTGTCCAATGAGCAGTTCTTC	-	TRBV11-2	TRBJ2-1	TRBD2
CASSFQGAHNTGELFF	TGTGCCAGCAGCTTTCAGGGGGCCCACAACACCGGGGAGCTGTTTTTT	-	TRBV5-6	TRBJ2-2	TRBD1
CASSYSATGGAYSNQPQHF	TGTGCCAGCAGTTACTCGGCAACAGGGGGAGCCTATAGCAATCAGCCCCAGCATTTT	few	TRBV6-2/TRBV6-3	TRBJ1-5	TRBD1